This TCR beta chain stems from a study of long-term antiretroviral therapy in people with HIV (dated by TCRdb to 2021 to 2024). Study-wide context: The earliest samples were collected roughly a decade before the 2015 WHO recommendation for immediate ART, at a time when ART was usually postponed until CD4 counts fell. This retrospective serial study examined whether starting ART and sustained HIV suppression were associated with changes in the composition and diversity of the TRB repertoire in peripheral blood. Of the roughly 30 participants with HIV, approximately 11 were female. The cohort contributed about 190 cryopreserved PBMC samples from a few dozen adults with confirmed HIV infection, collected serially over a mean of approximately six years (range 1-12). Test extractions of a monoclonal T-cell line alongside 30 or so polyclonal samples showed no cross-contamination during QIAcube processing.

On this clone itself: Its antigen is not yet known. Base qualities were left out, and no much larger clone turns up one base away.

The immunoSEQ hsTCRB v3.0 assay was used at survey level resolution for TRB variable region sequencing. The targeted TRB sequencing depth was roughly 35,000-50,000 T-cell genomes per sample. Pooled TRB libraries were sequenced on an Illumina MiSeq with a v3 150-cycle kit. The authors' analysis ran thus. Analysis of repertoires was carried out in R inside a reproducible Nextflow workflow spanning QC, data transformation and analysis. LymphoSeq2, an R package for exploring AIRR-Seq data, was used to implement custom analyses. Several samples that produced fewer than 5000 total TRB sequences were removed, so fewer than 200 HIV repertoires were analyzed. Among the roughly 180 retained HIV repertoires, fewer than 65 were collected before ART initiation and around 130 after ART initiation. Repertoires were downsampled to 5000 TRB nucleotide sequences, with summary statistics averaged over 100 downsampling iterations. Only TRB sequences with CDR3 regions of at least seven amino acids were retained for analysis. A Shannon entropy-derived clonality score and the Gini coefficient were used to measure diversity. In the repertoire networks, any two of the top 5000 CDR3 amino acid sequences were linked whenever the two sequences differed by an edit distance of one. For TRB CDR3 amino acid sequences, GLIPH2 was used to predict antigen specificity groups and MHC restriction. To flag known associations with CMV, EBV, HIV or tissue antigens, CDR3 amino acid sequences were compared against VDJdb and McPAS-TCR. Pre-ART, post-ART and control groups were compared with Wilcoxon signed-rank tests and Holm-Bonferroni correction. In its TCRdb copy, this immuneACCESS table keeps in-frame sequences only and misses some clones. Where compared with another copy, unresolved V genes explain less than half of these, and the others have no known cause. V, J and clone size are taken as reported in that table, and D and trimming were inferred from the DNA itself. This sample lists 20,000 to 25,000 clones; approximately 81% were detected once. The top ten constitute 3% to 3.5% of the sample.

The trim is 3 bases for V and 1 base for J, with a gap of 7 bases between the germline ends. Based on the germline V gene, the CDR1 and CDR2 sequences are SGHTA and FQGNSA. The CDR3 sequence holds 15 residues, the cysteine and phenylalanine included. This entry keeps only the CDR3 DNA: 45 bases, framed from base 1. Paper-wide results and their limitations: Since PBMC availability was limited, sequencing covered only the TCR beta chain, with no alpha chain pairing. Starting ART was linked to a significant rise in TRB diversity, yet even with long-term ART the diversity remained significantly lower than in transplant donor controls. Inferences about post-ART repertoire changes are limited because no data were available on ART adherence, viral resistance or therapy changes. Because cell numbers in pre-ART samples were limited, unsorted PBMC were profiled instead of sorted CD4+ and CD8+ T cells. Narrower CDR3 length ranges were observed in HIV repertoires than in controls, and an antigen-experienced repertoire with only a slight naive shift after ART was suggested by the network structure. The samples were dated from about 2003 to 2018, and the ART regimens that were used may be less effective than current ART regimens. Expanded TRB clones identified before ART initiation dominated the repertoire across all time points, though the dominance fluctuated and decreased in many PLHIV after ART.

To be included, a participant needed at least one PBMC sample from before ART initiation plus at least two post-ART samples. Every participant with HIV received treatment in the United States of America. Cryopreserved samples of about 1-10 million PBMC were thawed and washed before DNA extraction. At the time of the earliest PBMC sample for each participant with HIV, ages ranged from about 20 to 54 years. PBMC samples from each participant spanned 1-4 timepoints before ART initiation and 2-8 timepoints after ART initiation, with a median of 7 samples. For every participant, serial HIV viral load, CD4+ T-cell count, ART history and demographic data were obtained. Genomic DNA was extracted from unsorted PBMC with a Qiagen kit on a QIAcube, processed in batches of 12 samples.

This clonotype was obtained from a woman aged 50 to 60 with HIV. The source material was unsorted PBMCs, sampled 1.9 years after starting antiretroviral therapy. Here the chain combines TRBV7-2 and TRBJ1-6; possibly the D gene is TRBD1, per 5 matching bases. The CDR3 sequence is CASSLGPSYNSPLHF. The sequenced DNA: TGTGCCAGCAGCTTGGGACCGTCCTATAATTCACCCCTCCACTTT.